One and the same sample provided the 19 T cell receptor beta chains below, sequenced in a study of early T cells in non-severe SARS-CoV-2 infection. TCRdb itself ran the 5' RACE reads through MiXCR, one entry per CDR3 protein. The table shows about 88,000 distinct CDR3 sequences, with 15% occurring only once. Sequencing was performed on whole blood. These receptors all stem from an adult who was a healthcare worker with PCR-confirmed SARS-CoV-2 infection or an uninfected control (not recorded which).

This sequence joins TRBV2 and TRBJ1-5; no firm D call. Germline assignment: CDR1 SNHLY and CDR2 FYNNEI. The V end lost 6 bases, the J end lost 0 bases, and 6 bases lay between the germline ends. The CDR3 consists of 13 residues. The CDR3 DNA reads TGTGCCAGCAGGCGGTATAGCAATCAGCCCCAGCATTTT. This sequence encodes CASRRYSNQPQHF.

V is TRBV28 and J is TRBJ2-7; a possible D gene is TRBD2 (5 bases). This CDR3 has 14 residues. Trimming pared 1 base from V and 6 bases from J, leaving 13 bases between. Germline V CDR1 and CDR2: MDHEN, SYDVKM. The CDR3 loop reads CASSLSGESREQYF. In DNA, the CDR3 is TGTGCCAGCAGTTTATCCGGGGAATCTCGCGAGCAGTACTTC.

V usage is TRBV13 and J usage is TRBJ2-5; the match to TRBD2 covers 11 bases. The CDR3 extends over 16 amino acids. Germline V CDR1 and CDR2: PRHDT, FYEKMQ (reference sequence). V dropped 5 bases and J dropped 4; count of bases not matched to a gene: 9. The CDR3 loop reads CASSPTSGASGETQYF. CDR3 DNA: TGTGCCAGCAGCCCGACTAGCGGGGCATCAGGAGAGACCCAGTACTTC.

The chain employs TRBV19 and TRBJ2-1, with D perhaps matching TRBD2 (5 bases). This CDR3 comprises 16 residues. With 5 bases removed from V and 7 bases from J, the gap between germline ends came to 21 bases. Germline loops: CDR1 LNHDA, CDR2 SQIVND (reference sequence). The CDR3: CASSPGAAIGGNEQFF. The CDR3 DNA reads TGTGCCAGTAGTCCCGGTGCTGCTATAGGAGGTAATGAGCAGTTCTTC.

A few counts support this clonotype. At one boundary the junction diverges from the germline segment, which might be a read error. This chain joins TRBV11-2 and TRBJ1-1; perhaps TRBD1 as D (5 bases). From germline, CDR1 is SGHAT and CDR2 FQNNGV. The CDR3 is 14 amino acids. CDR3 in DNA: TGTGCCAACAGCTTGGGGGGGACGAACACTGAAGCTTTCTTT. It specifies CANSLGGTNTEAFF.

This clonotype appeared a few times. This sequence joins TRBV9 and TRBJ2-7; 9 nucleotides line up with TRBD2. Germline V CDR1 and CDR2: SGDLS, YYNGEE. CDR3 size: 15 residues. The junction had 6 bases not matched to a gene; V was cut back by 2 bases and J by 3 bases. The CDR3 sequence is CASSVGAGGDYEQYF. In nucleotides, the CDR3 is TGTGCCAGCAGCGTCGGGGCGGGAGGGGACTACGAGCAGTACTTC.

This clonotype was detected ten times or more. V and J are TRBV20-1 and TRBJ2-6; D might be TRBD1 (6 bases). Per germline, CDR1 DFQATT and CDR2 SNEGSKA (reference sequence). This CDR3 is 15 amino acids long. V lost 6 bases, J lost 2 bases, and 14 bases lay in between. CDR3 protein: CSASRGDAGANVLTF. The CDR3 DNA reads as TGCAGTGCCAGCAGGGGAGACGCTGGGGCCAACGTCCTGACTTTC.

V is TRBV19 and J is TRBJ2-7; 8 bases fit TRBD1. The V gene's germline CDR1 is LNHDA and CDR2 SQIVND (reference sequence). This CDR3 is 14 amino acids long. With 9 bases clipped from V and 4 bases from J, the junction kept 11 bases outside the gene matches. In DNA form, the CDR3 reads TGTGCCAGCCAGCAGAGGACAGGGACTTACGAGCAGTACTTC. This codes for CASQQRTGTYEQYF. Looking up the rest from reference TRBV19 and TRBJ2-7 gives the full variable domain: DGGITQSPKYLFRKEGQNVTLSCEQNLNHDAMYWYRQDPGQGLRLIYYSQIVNDFQKGDIAEGYSVSREKKESFPLTVTSAQKNPTAFYLCASQQRTGTYEQYFGPGTRLTVT.

V is TRBV9 and J is TRBJ2-7, with D unresolved. Trimming pared 4 bases from V and 2 bases from J, leaving 13 bases between. CDR1 and CDR2 from the germline V gene are SGDLS and YYNGEE. The CDR3 is 14 residues long. The CDR3 sequence: CASSTTDGTYEQYF. CDR3 DNA: TGTGCCAGCAGCACTACGGACGGCACCTACGAGCAGTACTTC.

This clonotype came up a few times. The chain joins TRBV5-1 to TRBJ2-1; D is possibly TRBD1 (5 bases). CDR1 and CDR2 from the germline V gene are SGHRS and YFSETQ. V was trimmed by 1 base and J by 13 bases, leaving 18 bases between them. The CDR3 loop spans 14 amino acids. The DNA of the CDR3 is TGCGCCAGCAGCTTGATGGTAGACAGTAGAAGCCAGTTCTTC. Protein product: CASSLMVDSRSQFF.

In DNA, the CDR3 is TGTGCCAGCAGAAGAGCGGGAGGGACCTACAATGAGCAGTTCTTC. This gives the protein CASRRAGGTYNEQFF. V is TRBV2 and J is TRBJ2-1; TRBD2 matches at 10 bases. Trimming took 6 bases from V and 2 from J; bases not matched to a gene: 4. CDR3 size: 15 residues. Germline lookup yields CDR1 SNHLY and CDR2 FYNNEI.

This rearrangement joins TRBV11-1 to TRBJ1-1, with no clear D. The CDR3 spans 14 residues. The V end lost 3 bases, the J end lost 6 bases, and 14 bases lay between the germline ends. Looked up from germline, CDR1 is SGHAT and CDR2 is FQDESV (reference sequence). Here the CDR3 reads CASSFYRGSAEAFF. The DNA for the CDR3 is TGTGCCAGCAGCTTCTATCGAGGTAGCGCTGAAGCTTTCTTT.

The rearrangement joins TRBV5-4 to TRBJ2-3; 7 nucleotides agree with TRBD2. CDR1 is SGHNT, CDR2 YYREEE, per germline (reference sequence). The junction had 2 bases not matched to a gene; V was cut back by 3 bases and J by 1 base. There are 14 residues in the CDR3. In nucleotides, the CDR3 is TGTGCCAGCAGCTCCAGCGGGGGCACAGATACGCAGTATTTT. Translating gives CASSSSGGTDTQYF.

This chain uses TRBV12-3 or TRBV12-4 with TRBJ1-1, with no clear D. This CDR3 is built from 14 residues. V lost 2 bases and J lost 0, with 7 bases in between. The CDR3 loop is CASSLRQMNTEAFF. CDR3 bases: TGTGCCAGCAGTTTACGGCAAATGAACACTGAAGCTTTCTTT.

A few counts support this clonotype. The chain joins TRBV6-5 to TRBJ2-2; D is uncertain. The CDR3 has 14 residues. Germline lookup yields CDR1 MNHEY and CDR2 SVGAGI. The V and J ends lost 8 bases and 1 base respectively, with 11 bases between them. The CDR3 coding sequence is TGTGCCAGCTACGCCCCCGGGAACACCGGGGAGCTGTTTTTT. Protein product: CASYAPGNTGELFF.

The chain is built from TRBV7-8 and TRBJ2-5; D call uncertain. The V and J ends lost 3 bases and 0 bases respectively, with 11 bases between them. This CDR3 comprises 15 residues. Germline CDR1 SGHVS, CDR2 FQNEAQ. DNA of the CDR3: TGTGCCAGCAGCTTCTGGCACGACGACCAAGAGACCCAGTACTTC. Protein: CASSFWHDDQETQYF.

This clonotype was recorded many times. The chain has TRBV28 and TRBJ2-5; 16 positions agree with TRBD2. This CDR3 comprises 14 residues. Germline V gives CDR1 MDHEN, CDR2 SYDVKM. The V gene end was trimmed by 8 bases and the J gene end by 5 bases; junction bases not matched to a gene: 2. CDR3 sequence: CASWGLAGGETQYF. In DNA, the CDR3 is TGTGCCAGCTGGGGACTAGCGGGAGGGGAGACCCAGTACTTC. The full variable domain, its missing parts supplied by reference TRBV28 and TRBJ2-5, is DVKVTQSSRYLVKRTGEKVFLECVQDMDHENMFWYRQDPGLGLRLIYFSYDVKMKEKGDIPEGYSVSREKKERFSLILESASTNQTSMYLCASWGLAGGETQYFGPGTRLLVL.

This chain's CDR3 is CSAIRDTAHYGYTF. The CDR3 DNA sequence: TGCAGTGCTATCAGGGACACAGCTCACTATGGCTACACCTTC. The gene calls are TRBV20-1 and TRBJ1-2; TRBD1 might be the D (6 bases). CDR1 and CDR2 from the germline V gene are DFQATT and SNEGSKA (reference sequence). This CDR3 contains 14 residues. The germline V and J ends were trimmed by 4 bases and 3 bases, with 15 bases remaining between them.

This clonotype was recorded a few times. One end of the junction fails to match germline, which may point to a read error. The chain employs TRBV7-9 and TRBJ1-1; D unclear. The CDR3 contains 14 residues. Germline assignment: CDR1 SEHNR and CDR2 FQNEAQ (reference sequence). CDR3 DNA sequence: TGTGCCAGCAGCTCCAGGAGTTCAGGCACTGAAGTTTTCTTT. Its protein product is CASSSRSSGTEVFF.